The rows below give T cell receptor beta chains drawn from one sample of a study of technical replicates of blood from several donors. Clones were sequenced by immunoSEQ multiplex PCR, and TCRdb holds only the in-frame ones, with some missing. Among some 71,000 clones listed, 95% to 98% were seen once. Source material: T cells isolated from PBMCs. Receptors were obtained from a human donor in good health. CDR3s include the opening cysteine and the closing phenylalanine or tryptophan. A D gene is named only where the DNA matches it firmly. Size is stated for part of the rows, as once, few or many counts, or as a class when the clone is expanded.

D	V	size	J	CDR3	DNA
TRBD1	TRBV12-5	.	TRBJ2-3	CASGFLKCVIGTGGWDTQYF	TGTGCTAGTGGTTTCCTAAAGTGTGTTATCGGGACAGGGGGCTGGGATACGCAGTATTTT
.	TRBV5-1	.	TRBJ2-7	CASSLGGGGDYNEQYF	TGCGCCAGCAGCCTGGGTGGGGGCGGAGATTACAACGAGCAGTACTTC
TRBD2	TRBV6-5	.	TRBJ2-7	CASSYISGSSYEQYF	TGTGCCAGCAGTTATATTAGCGGGAGCTCCTACGAGCAGTACTTC
.	TRBV21-1	.	TRBJ2-7	CASSKVVPDEQYF	TGTGCCAGCAGCAAAGTGGTGCCAGACGAGCAGTACTTC
TRBD1	TRBV28	.	TRBJ1-2	CASRGRTGGANYGYTF	TGTGCCAGCAGAGGACGGACAGGGGGCGCTAACTATGGCTACACCTTC
TRBD2	TRBV27	.	TRBJ2-2	CASSQRGGTGELFF	TGTGCCAGCTCGCAGCGGGGCGGAACCGGGGAGCTGTTTTTT
TRBD2	TRBV18	.	TRBJ2-3	CASSPQPAGAGDTQYF	TGTGCCAGCTCACCACAGCCAGCGGGAGCTGGAGATACGCAGTATTTT
TRBD2	TRBV7-9	.	TRBJ2-4	CASSLKASGGKNIQYF	TGTGCCAGCAGCTTAAAAGCTAGCGGGGGCAAAAACATTCAGTACTTC
TRBD1	TRBV11-2	.	TRBJ2-6	CASRDRDRGLGANVLTF	TGTGCCAGCAGGGACCGGGACAGGGGGCTCGGGGCCAACGTCCTGACTTTC
.	TRBV27	.	TRBJ2-3	CASSLLGRIGDTQYF	TGTGCCAGCAGTTTACTCGGGAGAATTGGGGATACGCAGTATTTT
.	TRBV27	.	TRBJ1-1	CASSRQAIAEAFF	TGTGCCAGCAGTAGACAGGCCATAGCTGAAGCTTTCTTT
TRBD1	TRBV19	.	TRBJ1-5	CASSIDYDREWYQPQHF	TGTGCCAGTAGTATAGATTACGACAGGGAGTGGTATCAGCCCCAGCATTTT
TRBD1	TRBV6-1	.	TRBJ1-5	CASSPDRVYQPQHF	TGTGCCAGCAGCCCCGACAGGGTGTATCAGCCCCAGCATTTT
.	TRBV2	.	TRBJ2-3	CASSARQRGTDTQYF	TGTGCCAGCAGTGCCCGACAGAGAGGCACAGATACGCAGTATTTT
.	TRBV9	.	TRBJ1-3	CASSVDSQWYSGNTIYF	TGTGCCAGCTCCGTTGATTCCCAGTGGTATTCTGGAAACACCATATATTTT
.	TRBV5-1	.	TRBJ1-1	CASSSQAPRNTEAFF	TGCGCCAGCAGCTCCCAGGCCCCCAGGAACACTGAAGCTTTCTTT
.	TRBV28	.	TRBJ1-1	CASSNRVSTEAFF	TGTGCCAGCAGTAACAGGGTTTCCACTGAAGCTTTCTTT
TRBD1	TRBV6-1	.	TRBJ2-7	CAVRDRPLEQYF	TGTGCCGTCCGGGACAGACCTCTTGAGCAGTACTTC
TRBD2	TRBV5-4	.	TRBJ2-1	CASSPGTSGGWGDEQFF	TGTGCCAGCAGCCCGGGGACGAGCGGGGGGTGGGGGGATGAGCAGTTCTTC
TRBD2	TRBV6-5	.	TRBJ2-7	CASSSGGGDEQYF	TGTGCCAGCAGTTCTGGCGGGGGGGACGAGCAGTACTTC
TRBD1	TRBV11-3	once	TRBJ2-3	CASSLGQGLDTQYF	TGTGCCAGCAGCCTCGGACAGGGGTTGGATACGCAGTATTTT
TRBD1	TRBV2	.	TRBJ1-5	CASRGDRVTNQPQHF	TGTGCCAGCAGAGGGGACAGGGTTACCAATCAGCCCCAGCATTTT
TRBD1	TRBV2	.	TRBJ1-4	CASSALGQGWEKLFF	TGTGCCAGCAGCGCCCTGGGACAGGGGTGGGAAAAACTGTTTTTT
.	TRBV2	.	TRBJ2-7	CASSERVGGPSYEQYF	TGTGCCAGCAGTGAGAGGGTGGGCGGGCCAAGCTACGAGCAGTACTTC
.	TRBV5-1	.	TRBJ1-2	CASSFETAFYGYTF	TGCGCCAGCAGCTTCGAGACAGCCTTCTATGGCTACACCTTC